This T cell receptor (beta chain) originates from a study of cytomegalovirus exposure and HLA in healthy donors (dated by TCRdb to between 2016 and 2019). Looking at the study overall: In an earlier analysis of under 750 of the donors, under 300 Gb of sequence data and some 120 million unique TCR beta sequences from 150 million to 200 million T cells were reported. Because of strong linkage in the cohort, 5 or 6 DR-DQ haplotypes were treated as single units for association and clustering. Across about 370 genotyped donors of the cohort, an average of about 240,000 unique TCR beta nucleotide sequences per donor were sequenced, and about a sixth of those sequences were non-productive. Donor age, sex, ethnicity and CMV serostatus were compiled alongside the repertoire data. Besides the first cohort of around 700 subjects, a separate validation cohort made up of roughly 120 different subjects was used. Every repertoire in the discovery cohort had been generated on one and the same sequencing platform. To predict cytomegalovirus infection status, the study brought together high-throughput TCR immunosequencing, statistical association of individual TCRs with disease status, and machine learning. A later genetic analysis took genome-wide SNP genotypes for 398 of the 666 donors and used that subset as a discovery cohort. Typing coverage differed by locus: A, B, C, DRB1 and DQB1 were typed in roughly 629-640 donors, DQA1 in approximately 520, DPA1 in around 600, and DPB1 in 450 to 490. The aim of the study was to test whether cataloging public T cell receptors could identify signatures of past pathogen exposure. In a later analysis, previously published TCR beta repertoires from 666 donors were re-analyzed and high-resolution HLA genotyping was added so that TCR occurrence patterns could be studied. HLA typing covered class I and class II loci at four-digit resolution. Of the 300 to 450 genotyped donors, 65% to 90% fell in the genetic ancestry cluster associated with self-reported Caucasian donors. An earlier analysis of 587 of the donors used high-throughput TCR beta sequencing to judge whether each TCR beta V gene segment behaved as functional or pseudogenic. About 310 gigabases of sequencing data and approximately 85 million unique TCR sequences were included in an early release covering several hundred HLA-typed donors. The study profiled the T cell repertoires of hundreds of subjects by immunosequencing and related them to cytomegalovirus serostatus. Rather than using new phenotypic data, the later analysis identified candidate immune exposures from TCR beta sequences and from how often those sequences occurred across donors.

Based on the germline V gene, the CDR1 and CDR2 sequences are SGHTA and FQGNSA. Trimmed from V: 2 bases; trimmed from J: 6 bases; junction bases lacking a gene match: 8. The CDR3 runs 15 residues from the cysteine to the phenylalanine. Only CDR3 DNA remains: 45 bases, in frame from the first base. The cohort comprised some 680 healthy bone marrow donors. At the time of sampling, every cohort member was nominally healthy, though immune exposures that went unrecorded were likely present. The donor was CMV seronegative and was included in the group of approximately 350 seronegative cohort members. A peripheral blood sample was provided by each donor, and peripheral blood mononuclear cells were used for TCR beta sequencing. Genomic DNA was extracted from the blood cell samples with the Qiagen DNeasy Blood Extraction Kit. Points on this clone: There is no known antigen for this receptor. Per-base qualities were not stored, and no clone one base away is much larger.

The research as a whole found: According to a later analysis, parvovirus B19, influenza, CMV and Epstein-Barr virus appeared linked to several top co-occurrence clusters. Because counts were too low, under 20 rarely observed V segments, including chromosome 9 orphons, were left out of the earlier analysis of approximately 500 of the donors. Linkage disequilibrium might explain the correlated functional status among segregating V segments, but an unknown experimental factor could not be excluded. It was suggested by the authors that the approach could potentially be generalized to other disease states and immunological phenotypes. A further reported finding was that TCR beta sequences accurately predicted the HLA-A and HLA-B alleles for most subjects in the first cohort. In a later genetic analysis, fewer N-insertions in productive TCRs were reported among donors in an Asian-associated ancestry cluster than the roughly 640-donor mean. Roughly uniform sequencing depth across donors was assumed in presence/absence analyses, although this assumption may not hold. Immune exposure information for the cohort was limited to CMV serostatus. Strong co-occurrence of HLA alleles, especially DR and DQ, made assigning TCR associations to individual alleles difficult. In a later analysis, most CMV-associated TCR beta chains were found to appear HLA-restricted, with HLA associations seemingly driven largely by CMV exposure. A cluster of highly shared sequence variants was judged likely to be a technical artifact of the sequencing pipeline. A later analysis associated about 17,000 TCR beta sequences with specific HLA alleles at a false discovery rate of 0.05. Because HLA typing was missing for some donors at each locus, association tests included only the typed subset. In an earlier analysis of approximately 590 of the donors, most TCR beta V segments appeared in productive rearrangements about 90% or about 30% of the time, broadly matching IMGT annotations. Because the 87-base-pair reads could not distinguish some IMGT-functional V segments, including TRBV6-2 and TRBV6-3, those segments were excluded. An association between a missense DCLRE1C variant and V-gene and J-gene trimming of TCR beta chains was found in a later genetic analysis and replicated in an independent cohort. In a later analysis, HLA-associated TCR beta chains showed more clonal expansion and lower generation probabilities than non-associated chains that were equally common. The study listed over 150 TCR beta chains as associated with cytomegalovirus. Most TCR sequences were seen in very few donors, while some public TCRs were found in many individuals. The cohort was sequenced for TCR beta chains only, and without alpha or paired-chain data the features that could be detected were limited. In both the original and validation cohorts, the classifier was reported to diagnose cytomegalovirus status with high specificity and sensitivity. In vitro tests confirmed that a few of the cytomegalovirus-associated TCR beta chains recognize cytomegalovirus antigens. A later analysis found that TCR association rates varied across HLA loci, with DRB1 alleles showing the most associated TCRs and HLA-C alleles the fewest.

Library generation was performed with the immunoSEQ multiplex PCR assay. For the multiplex PCR, a mixture combining 60 forward primers for TCR Vbeta segments and 13 reverse primers for TCR Jbeta segments was used. A multiplex PCR assay on genomic DNA amplified the CDR3 region of rearranged TCR beta genes. The Illumina HiSeq System was used to sequence the amplified TCR beta libraries as 87-base-pair reads. In the paper's pipeline: A later analysis counted around 72 million unique TCR beta chains across the 666 repertoires, and some 11 million of these chains were shared by at least two donors. Raw reads were error-corrected and collapsed into unique sequences by a nearest-neighbor algorithm in which closely related sequences were merged to remove PCR and sequencing errors. CDR3 sequences were aligned to IMGT reference sequences to assign V, D and J gene segments. For a sequence to be retained, at least a six-nucleotide match to both a V gene segment and a J gene segment was required. Rearrangements were classified as productive when the CDR3 lacked stop codons and remained in frame with V and J, and all other rearrangements were classified as non-productive. Following IMGT convention, CDR3 was defined as the stretch from the second conserved V-encoded cysteine to the conserved J-encoded phenylalanine. The earlier analysis of about 500 of the donors excluded sequences that lacked an unambiguous match to a single V gene segment. An earlier analysis of almost 600 of the donors classified V segments as functional when productive rearrangements were above 56.7% and as segregating when the standard deviation between donors was above 5%. A statistical classification framework was built for diagnosing cytomegalovirus status from the catalog of TCR beta chain sequences. In a later analysis, V and J genes were assigned by comparing TCR nucleotide sequences against IMGT/GENE-DB human TR gene sequences. A later analysis assigned CDR3 sequences and most-parsimonious VDJ recombination scenarios with the TCRdist pipeline. In a later analysis, each TCR beta chain was defined by its CDR3 amino acid sequence together with its V-gene family, and reads lacking a unique V-gene family were excluded. A later analysis removed several hundred highly shared, low-generation-probability nucleotide sequences to deal with suspected cross-contamination and a sequencing artifact. For each public chain, a later analysis derived a clonal expansion index from normalized ranks of inferred template counts within each repertoire. Generation probabilities in a later analysis came from a VDJ recombination model fitted to out-of-frame rearrangements, and those results were checked against IGoR. In a later analysis, hypergeometric tests were used to score TCR-TCR, TCR-HLA and TCR-CMV co-occurrence, with a repertoire-size bias correction applied to TCR pairs. To estimate false discovery rates, a later analysis permuted the HLA or CMV assignments 20 times. In a later analysis, co-occurring TCRs were grouped using DBSCAN, with TCRdist sequence similarity added in when clustering inside HLA-allele-positive subsets. Repertoires with fewer than 30,000 or more than 120,000 public chains, plus five repertoires with anomalous nucleotide sharing, were excluded from co-occurrence clustering. TCRdb mirrors the immuneACCESS table, restricted to in-frame sequences. Some clones are absent from its copies; in checked studies, under half trace to an unresolved V gene, and the reason for the others is unknown. V and J calls and clone size are those listed in that table; D and trimming were worked out from the DNA. The sample includes 90,000 to 110,000 clones, with approximately 69% observed a single time. Of the sample, roughly 3.2% is held by the ten largest clones.

This TCR was sampled from a man younger than 45 in good health and CMV-seronegative. Sequencing was performed on PBMCs. In this chain, TRBV7-2 is recombined with TRBJ2-3; TRBD2 matches 7 bases in the middle. The nucleotides read TGTGCCAGCAGCTTACCGCGTGGGGGGGAGGATACGCAGTATTTT. Its product reads: CASSLPRGGEDTQYF.